The entry that follows covers one TCR beta chain sequence. Its target is unknown. Trimming cost V 0 bases and J 8 bases; bases outside gene matches: 9. The CDR3 consists of 14 residues. CDR1 and CDR2 from the germline V gene are GTSNPN and SVGIG (reference sequence). The data are from a study of blood T cells in healthy people across ages. Whole-study findings and limits: Expanded clonotype changes were possibly confounded by unknown donor CMV status. Estimated diversity that came from one million T cells was considered an underestimate.

Through a sample-barcoded 5' primer and a J-beta primer mix, a second PCR was run for roughly 6 to 12 cycles. Per sample, CDR3-containing paired-end reads numbered at least 3 million. Each CDR3 protein gets one entry after TCRdb re-called the 5' RACE reads with MiXCR. The data show 850,000 to 1,000,000 distinct CDR3 sequences, roughly half seen once. The V gene is TRBV30, the J gene TRBJ1-2, with TRBD1 matching over 7 bases. Sequencing was done on a sample of blood. The TCR was taken from a woman aged 60-75 years in good health. The CDR3 region is CAWSVLTGTGGYTF. CDR3 nucleotide sequence: TGTGCCTGGAGTGTACTGACAGGGACGGGAGGCTACACCTTC.